Shown below are 17 T cell receptor beta chains from a single sample sequenced in a study of response to subunit inactivated influenza vaccine. TCRdb independently ran MiXCR on the RT-PCR reads; one entry per CDR3 protein. The sample lists 550,000 to 800,000 distinct CDR3 sequences; approximately 14% were seen once. The specimen comprised PBMCs from blood, sampled 11 to 12 days after vaccination. The receptors come from a man aged 50 to 59 who received an inactivated influenza vaccine.

This clonotype was observed a handful of times. V usage is TRBV20-1 and J usage is TRBJ1-2; D unclear. Germline CDR1 is DFQATT and CDR2 is SNEGSKA (reference sequence). CDR3 length equals 17 residues. Trimming took off 0 bases at V and 4 bases at J, with 21 bases between the two ends. The CDR3 nucleotides are TGCAGTGCTAGAGATCTGGGTCATCACCTCATTCCCTATGGCTACACCTTC. This encodes CSARDLGHHLIPYGYTF.

This rearrangement joins TRBV29-1 to TRBJ2-3; 9 nucleotides line up with TRBD2. Germline V gene lookup returns CDR1 SQVTM and CDR2 ANQGSEA. Trimming removed 3 bases from V and 2 bases from J; junction bases left unmatched: 6. CDR3 length: 15 amino acids. In DNA, the CDR3 is TGCAGCGTTGAGCTAGGGACTAGCAACACAGATACGCAGTATTTT. This translates into CSVELGTSNTDTQYF.

This clonotype was picked up many times. V and J are TRBV11-2 and TRBJ2-1, with TRBD1 identical over 11 bases. The CDR3 sequence is 21 residues long. Germline lookup yields CDR1 SGHAT and CDR2 FQNNGV. V lost 6 bases to trimming and J lost 0 bases; unmatched junction nucleotides: 19. The CDR3 spells CASRGTGGFWGAISSYNEQFF. The CDR3 DNA sequence: TGTGCCAGCAGGGGGACAGGGGGTTTTTGGGGAGCCATAAGCTCCTACAATGAGCAGTTCTTC.

The chain joins TRBV29-1 to TRBJ2-5; D unresolved. The CDR3 covers 12 residues. Germline CDR1 reads SQVTM; CDR2 reads ANQGSEA. Trimming removed 5 bases from V and 2 bases from J, with 9 bases in between. CDR3 coding DNA: TGCAGCGTTAAAACAGTGCAAGAGACCCAGTACTTC. Translation: CSVKTVQETQYF.

This sequence joins TRBV27 and TRBJ1-4; TRBD1 matches at 8 bases. Germline V CDR1 and CDR2: MNHEY, SMNVEV (reference sequence). CDR3 length equals 17 residues. V lost 5 bases and J lost 8; bases outside the gene matches: 16. CDR3 in DNA: TGTGCCAGCAGTGCCTGGACAGGGTCCCCTGGAAGGGAAAAACTGTTTTTT. Translated: CASSAWTGSPGREKLFF.

J is TRBJ2-2 and V is TRBV7-9; a weak D match, TRBD1 (5 bases). This CDR3 is 13 amino acids long. CDR1 SEHNR and CDR2 FQNEAQ come from the germline V gene (reference sequence). With 2 bases removed from V and 7 bases from J, the gap between germline ends came to 8 bases. The CDR3 DNA is TGTGCCAGCAGCTTAAAGGGGAACGGGGAGCTGTTTTTT. Its translation is CASSLKGNGELFF.

This clonotype was seen many times. The genes are TRBV5-1 and TRBJ1-1; D possibly corresponds to TRBD1 (6 bases). Germline V gene lookup returns CDR1 SGHRS and CDR2 YFSETQ. V lost 0 bases to trimming and J lost 8 bases, with 14 bases between them. This CDR3 has 14 amino acids. CDR3 nucleotides: TGCGCCAGCAGCTTGGCCGGGACAACGGGCGAAGCTTTCTTT. This sequence encodes CASSLAGTTGEAFF.

V gene TRBV7-9 combines with J gene TRBJ1-1, with 7 positions matching TRBD1. The CDR3 runs to 13 residues. Germline-derived CDR1 and CDR2 are SEHNR and FQNEAQ (reference sequence). The junction had 8 bases not matched to a gene; V was cut back by 10 bases and J by 3 bases. CDR3 in amino acids: CATNRGGYTEAFF. The CDR3 DNA reads as TGTGCCACCAACAGGGGAGGGTACACTGAAGCTTTCTTT. The entire variable domain, with the rest obtained from reference TRBV7-9 and TRBJ1-1, is as follows: DTGVSQNPRHKITKRGQNVTFRCDPISEHNRLYWYRQTLGQGPEFLTYFQNEAQLEKSRLLSDRFSAERPKGSFSTLEIQRTEQGDSAMYLCATNRGGYTEAFFGQGTRLTVV.

As for this clonotype: A much larger clone differs from this one at a single base, so this may be a read error. The chain couples TRBV12-3 or TRBV12-4 to TRBJ2-1; TRBD2 matches at 9 bases. This CDR3 is 13 amino acids long. Trimming cost V 11 bases and J 8 bases; bases outside gene matches: 10. The CDR3 nucleotides read TGTGCCCGCCGCTGGCGGGGGGGCGATGAGCAGTTCTTC. This encodes CARRWRGGDEQFF.

This clonotype has a count of ten or more. This chain connects TRBV10-2 to TRBJ2-3; 8 bases are shared with TRBD2. The ends lost 3 bases at V and 3 bases at J; junction bases unmatched: 5. The CDR3 sequence is 15 residues long. Germline V gives CDR1 WSHSY, CDR2 SAAADI. CDR3 coding DNA: TGCGCCAGCAGTGACCGGGGGGGGCTAACAGATACGCAGTATTTT. Translation: CASSDRGGLTDTQYF.

This clonotype was observed a handful of times. This chain joins TRBV7-9 and TRBJ2-1; D uncertain. V gave up 4 bases and J gave up 0 bases, with 7 bases separating them. Germline V gene data show CDR1 as SEHNR and CDR2 as FQNEAQ (reference sequence). The CDR3 sequence is 14 residues long. CDR3: CASSSYSSYNEQFF. In DNA, the CDR3 is TGTGCCAGCAGCTCTTACTCCTCCTACAATGAGCAGTTCTTC.

This sequence joins TRBV20-1 and TRBJ2-7; 11 bases align to TRBD2. The CDR3 totals 18 residues. V lost 1 base to trimming and J lost 0 bases; unmatched junction nucleotides: 11. Germline CDR1 and CDR2: DFQATT and SNEGSKA (reference sequence). The DNA of the CDR3 is TGCAGTGCTAGAGGTCTCCTAGCGGGAGGCCCAAGCTCCTACGAGCAGTACTTC. Translating gives CSARGLLAGGPSSYEQYF.

This clonotype was recorded a few times. The chain employs TRBV20-1 and TRBJ2-5, with D possibly TRBD2 on 5 matching bases. Per germline, CDR1 DFQATT and CDR2 SNEGSKA (reference sequence). Trimming pared 0 bases from V and 5 bases from J, leaving 13 bases between. This CDR3 spans 14 amino acids. CDR3 DNA: TGCAGTGCTAGAGAGCTCCGCGGCGGGGAGACCCAGTACTTC. Encoded protein: CSARELRGGETQYF.

This chain connects TRBV4-1 to TRBJ1-3; no definite D call. The CDR3 loop spans 18 amino acids. Deletions cut 3 bases from V and 0 bases from J, with 18 bases between. Germline CDR1 is MGHRA and CDR2 is YSYEKL. The CDR3 sequence is CASSHPSRLGFSGNTIYF. CDR3 nucleotides: TGCGCCAGCAGCCATCCTTCGAGGTTAGGGTTCTCTGGAAACACCATATATTTT.

The V gene is TRBV12-3 or TRBV12-4, the J gene TRBJ2-5; D gene ambiguous. Trimming removed 3 bases at V and 2 bases at J, with 10 bases between. This CDR3 region has 14 residues. The CDR3 sequence: CASSFSAQQETQYF. CDR3 bases: TGTGCCAGCAGTTTCTCGGCCCAACAAGAGACCCAGTACTTC.

This clonotype was observed a few times. The gene calls are TRBV7-9 and TRBJ2-1; 7 bases fit TRBD1. Germline CDR1 SEHNR, CDR2 FQNEAQ (reference sequence). The CDR3 consists of 16 residues. After removal of 4 bases from V and 8 bases from J, the junction contained 14 bases not matched to a gene. The CDR3 spells CASSSPVDRVRDEQFF. The CDR3 bases are TGTGCCAGCAGCTCGCCCGTCGACAGGGTTCGGGATGAGCAGTTCTTC.

The V gene is TRBV29-1, the J gene TRBJ2-7; 10 positions agree with TRBD1. The V gene's germline CDR1 is SQVTM and CDR2 ANQGSEA. V lost 4 bases and J lost 2; bases outside the gene matches: 2. The CDR3 is 13 residues long. CDR3 sequence reads: CSVGDRGPYEQYF. In nucleotides, the CDR3 is TGCAGCGTTGGAGACAGGGGGCCCTACGAGCAGTACTTC.